This T cell receptor (beta chain) was sequenced for a study of T cell responses to AZD1222 COVID-19 vaccine (dated by TCRdb to the early 2020s). Regarding the study in general: A total of just over 230 trial participants underwent TCR sequencing, of whom 207 had received two doses of AZD1222 and some 25 had received two doses of the MenACWY control vaccine. Trial participants were enrolled by age into subgroups of 18-55, 56-69 and 70-plus years, and around 140, 26 and 57 TCR-sequenced participants, respectively, were included in these subgroups. Study-wide conclusions, independent of this receptor: The whole spike protein was spanned by vaccine-associated CD4 TCRs, and dominant responses were seen in regions 160-218 and 743-854. The 56-69-year group was small, and its depth increase did not reach significance, likely because of low power. Only 5 to 7 AZD1222 recipients were SARS-CoV-2 seropositive at baseline, limiting conclusions about previously exposed vaccinees. Because no samples from the day 14 peak response were available, repertoires could be characterized only after the peak T cell response. Most participants were white British and females outnumbered males, and the authors suggested that clonal diversity may have been underestimated. Nearly half of unique spike-specific TCRs reportedly recognized epitopes outside regions mutated in the B.1.351 and B.1.1.7 variants. After two AZD1222 doses, spike-specific TCR breadth and depth were significantly higher than at day 0 and than in MenACWY recipients.

Spanning cysteine to phenylalanine, the CDR3 consists of 18 amino acids. Of all the DNA, just the CDR3 is kept, 54 bases in frame from base 1. V is pruned by 0 bases and J by 0 bases, leaving 8 bases of the junction without a gene match. CDR1 SGDLS and CDR2 YYNGEE were looked up in the germline V gene. The time point label on this specimen signifies: about 28 days (+/-7) after the second vaccine dose. AZD1222 recipients with second doses at about 4 weeks or about 12 weeks were pooled, because spike-specific TCR depth and breadth did not differ between schedules. The vaccinee samples were drawn from two UK trials, COV001 and COV002, one of which was a single-blind randomized controlled phase 2/3 trial testing AZD1222 (ChAdOx1 nCoV-19) in healthy adults. Trial participant PBMC samples were collected at day 0 and day 28 after the second dose for TCRbeta chain sequencing. A word on this clone: What antigen it recognizes has not been identified. No quality values exist for individual bases; no much larger clone is one base distant.

The CDR3 regions of human TCRbeta chains were analyzed by immunosequencing. On the study's bioinformatics: Repertoire TCRs were matched against a reference library of SARS-CoV-2-specific TCRs generated with the MIRA antigen-specificity platform. Breadth was defined as the fraction of unique TCRs that were SARS-CoV-2-associated, and depth was defined as the fraction of total T cells that were SARS-CoV-2-associated. Using the MIRA data, each spike-specific TCR was assigned both to the spike region to which the TCR was reactive and to a CD4 or CD8 class. Log10-transformed breadth and depth values were compared by one-way ANOVA with Sidak's multiple comparisons tests. The source is immuneACCESS, and TCRdb retained only in-frame sequences with V and J called. Part of the clones is not carried over; for the studies checked, unresolved V genes explain less than half of this, and the remainder is unexplained. The DNA was the basis for D and trimming; V, J and clone size are from that table. The sample yields 250,000 to 300,000 clones; roughly 93% were counted once. The top ten hold 0.5% to 0.7% of the sample.

The rearrangement combines TRBV9 with TRBJ2-7; TRBD2 agrees with 11 junctional bases. This TCR was sampled from an adult who received the AZD1222 COVID-19 vaccine. The sample was peripheral blood, taken 28 days after the second AZD1222 dose. The nucleotides read TGTGCCAGCAGCGTAGGGGTAGCGGGGGGGTCTAGCTCCTACGAGCAGTACTTC. The resulting protein is CASSVGVAGGSSSYEQYF.